Sequencing of this TCR beta chain was carried out in a study of blood T cell repertoires in COVID-19. Study background: Acute and convalescent COVID-19 samples came from the United States, Italy and Spain. Sources were T cells, B-cell-depleted T cells, or PBMCs; the material itself was cDNA or gDNA.

In the original workflow: Amplification with reference gene primers provided the estimates of nucleated cell counts. The table came from immunoSEQ multiplex PCR; TCRdb's copy has only in-frame clones and leaves some out. Clonal size and the V and J genes are those of that table, whereas D and trimming came from the DNA. The profile shows about 160,000 clones, about 86% of them singletons. The clonotype was recovered from a woman older than 75 with acute or convalescent COVID-19. Sequencing was performed on peripheral blood.

The CDR3 DNA is TGTGCCAGCAGCTTATTAGGGGTTGGGACCCAGTACTTC. Its translation: CASSLLGVGTQYF. V gene TRBV7-8 combines with J gene TRBJ2-5; possibly TRBD1 for D (5 bases). The CDR3 is 13 residues long. Trimming left V 2 bases short and J 7 bases short, with 11 bases between. Germline loops: CDR1 SGHVS, CDR2 FQNEAQ.